This is a list of T cell receptor beta chains from one sample in a study of cytomegalovirus exposure and HLA in healthy donors. Measured with immunoSEQ multiplex PCR; TCRdb has only the in-frame clones, and not every one. The sample records 160,000 or so clones, around 87% being singletons. The specimen was PBMCs. These receptors were obtained from a woman under 40 in good health and CMV-seronegative. The CDR3 runs from the conserved cysteine through the conserved F or W. D genes are given only for firm matches. Clone size is not always given. Where it is, it says once, few, many or a class for expanded clones.

-	TRBV11-2	few	TRBJ1-6	TGTGCCAGCAGCTTCGGCGGGATACAATCACCCCTCCACTTT	CASSFGGIQSPLHF
TRBD1	TRBV27	-	TRBJ1-1	TGTGCCAGCAGTTCCTCGACAGGGGTTCAAGCTTTCTTT	CASSSSTGVQAFF
-	TRBV10-3	-	TRBJ2-5	TGTGCCATCAGTCCAGGGGTGGTAAGGGAAGAGACCCAGTACTTC	CAISPGVVREETQYF
TRBD1	TRBV27	-	TRBJ2-7	TGTGCCAGCAGGATACGGGCAGGGGGACCCTACGAGCAGTACTTC	CASRIRAGGPYEQYF
TRBD1	TRBV27	-	TRBJ1-6	TGTGCCAGCAGCCCGGACAGGGGGTATTCACCCCTCCACTTT	CASSPDRGYSPLHF
-	TRBV10-3	few	TRBJ2-2	TGTGCCATCAGTGCCCCGGGAACCGGGGAGCTGTTTTTT	CAISAPGTGELFF
-	TRBV30	-	TRBJ2-1	TGTGCCTGGAGTGTACGGAACAGGAGAAATGAGCAGTTCTTC	CAWSVRNRRNEQFF
TRBD1	TRBV27	few	TRBJ2-7	TGTGCCAGCAGTTCCGGACAGGGCCGGGGCGAGCAGTACTTC	CASSSGQGRGEQYF
TRBD2	TRBV16	once	TRBJ2-1	TGTGCCAGCAGCCAATCGGCTAGCGGGGGGGCTAACAATGAGCAGTTCTTC	CASSQSASGGANNEQFF
-	TRBV7-7	-	TRBJ2-7	TGTGCCAGCAGCCCAGGTTTTGACGGGAATCTGTACTTC	CASSPGFDGNLYF
TRBD2	TRBV19	once	TRBJ2-1	TGTGCCAGTAGCGCGGGAGGGTGGTACAATGAGCAGTTCTTC	CASSAGGWYNEQFF
-	TRBV9	-	TRBJ2-1	TGTGCCAGCAGCGTAGTAGGGGCCAGGAATGAGCAGTTCTTC	CASSVVGARNEQFF
TRBD1	TRBV5-1	-	TRBJ1-2	TGCGCCAGCAGCTTGGAGGGACAGGACTATGGCTACACCTTC	CASSLEGQDYGYTF
-	TRBV14	-	TRBJ2-5	TGTGCCAGCAGCCAGACCCCTCCGGGGGTTCTAGTCGAGACCCAGTACTTC	CASSQTPPGVLVETQYF
-	TRBV19	-	TRBJ2-1	TGTGCCACCCGGTTAGGAGCCTACAATGAGCAGTTCTTC	CATRLGAYNEQFF
-	TRBV7-2	few	TRBJ1-2	TGTGCCACCGGGAACCGAGGGGGCTACACCTTC	CATGNRGGYTF
TRBD1	TRBV7-2	-	TRBJ1-2	TGTGCCAGCAGCTTATCGGGACAGGGTAAATATGGCTACACCTTC	CASSLSGQGKYGYTF
TRBD2	TRBV5-1	-	TRBJ2-1	TGCGCCAGCAGCTTAGGCAGCGGGGGGGTGGTGTTCTTC	CASSLGSGGVVFF
-	TRBV11-2	-	TRBJ2-7	TGTGCCAGCTCCCGTCGGCGGGAAAACGAGCAGTACTTC	CASSRRRENEQYF
-	TRBV6-1	-	TRBJ2-7	TGTGCCAGCAGTGAATTTGGGGGCCCTTCCTACGAGCAGTACTTC	CASSEFGGPSYEQYF
TRBD1	TRBV2	-	TRBJ2-7	TGTGCCAGCATACAACGACAGGGTGGGTACGAGCAGTACTTC	CASIQRQGGYEQYF
-	TRBV6-5	-	TRBJ1-6	TGTGCCAGCAAGAAGAGCTCCTATAATTCACCCCTCCACTTT	CASKKSSYNSPLHF
-	TRBV5-1	-	TRBJ2-1	TGCGCCAGCAGCTTGGAACTGCTAAACAATGAGCAGTTCTTC	CASSLELLNNEQFF
TRBD1	TRBV29-1	-	TRBJ1-2	TGCAGCGTTGCGGGACAGCCAACAACTAACTATGGCTACACCTTC	CSVAGQPTTNYGYTF
-	TRBV7-2	-	TRBJ1-4	TGTGCCAGCAGCTTAGCTCCCGCCGGGGGGGGGTTCGATGAAAAACTGTTTTTT	CASSLAPAGGGFDEKLFF
TRBD1	TRBV23-1	-	TRBJ1-2	TGCGCCAGCAGTCAACCGGGACAGATAACTAACTATGGCTACACCTTC	CASSQPGQITNYGYTF
TRBD1	TRBV27	-	TRBJ2-6	TGTGCCAGCGGAGTTCCAGGGGGCTCCAACGTCCTGACTTTC	CASGVPGGSNVLTF
-	TRBV6-1	-	TRBJ2-1	TGTGCCAGCAGGGCAAGCGGTTTCTACAATGAGCAGTTCTTC	CASRASGFYNEQFF
TRBD2	TRBV15	-	TRBJ2-3	TGTGCCACCAGCAGGGGACTAGCGGGGGGGCCCGCAGATACGCAGTATTTT	CATSRGLAGGPADTQYF
-	TRBV30	-	TRBJ1-2	TGTGCCTGGAGTGTCCTGGCTGCCAGCGACTACACCTTC	CAWSVLAASDYTF
-	TRBV4-1	-	TRBJ1-6	TGCGCCAGCAGCCAAGGACACCTTGACAGCTCCTATAATTCACCCCTCCACTTT	CASSQGHLDSSYNSPLHF
-	TRBV5-4	-	TRBJ1-2	TGTGCCAGCAGCTTGGCTTCACGGGTTAACTATGGCTACACCTTC	CASSLASRVNYGYTF
TRBD2	TRBV5-1	-	TRBJ2-3	TGCGCCAGCAACGCGGGGGGGTTCACAGATACGCAGTATTTT	CASNAGGFTDTQYF
TRBD1	TRBV28	-	TRBJ1-6	TGTGCCAGCAGTTTGTGGAGAGGGGGCGGTTCACCCCTCCACTTT	CASSLWRGGGSPLHF
-	TRBV27	-	TRBJ2-5	TGTGCCAGCAGTTTCTCTCCCCGGGAGACCCAGTACTTC	CASSFSPRETQYF
TRBD1	TRBV7-9	-	TRBJ2-7	TGTGCCAGCAGCCTCGGACAGGGGAAGGCCTACGAGCAGTACTTC	CASSLGQGKAYEQYF
TRBD1	TRBV7-6	-	TRBJ1-2	TGTGCCAGCAGCTCCAGGGGGTATGGCTACACCTTC	CASSSRGYGYTF
-	TRBV6-1	-	TRBJ2-7	TGTGCCAGCAGTGAAGATCGAACCAGGCCCTACGAGCAGTACTTC	CASSEDRTRPYEQYF
TRBD1	TRBV29-1	-	TRBJ2-1	TGCAGCGTTGGGGGGACAGGGGCTTCTAATGAGCAGTTCTTC	CSVGGTGASNEQFF
TRBD1	TRBV2	-	TRBJ1-2	TGTGCCAGCAGTACAGGGGTTGGGGGCTACACCTTC	CASSTGVGGYTF
-	TRBV20-1	-	TRBJ2-3	TGCAGTGCTAGAGACTCAGATACGCAGTATTTT	CSARDSDTQYF
-	TRBV7-6	once	TRBJ1-3	TGTGCCAGCAGCCCAGACCCGGGTGGAAACACCATATATTTT	CASSPDPGGNTIYF
TRBD1	TRBV5-1	-	TRBJ2-1	TGCGCCAGCAGCTACCAACCCCCGGACAGGGTCCCCTCGGACAATGAGCAGTTCTTC	CASSYQPPDRVPSDNEQFF
-	TRBV15	once	TRBJ1-3	TGTGCCACCAGCAGTCGGAGCTTTAACTCTGGAAACACCATATATTTT	CATSSRSFNSGNTIYF
TRBD1	TRBV5-4	-	TRBJ1-2	TGTGCCAGCAGCCCCGACAGGGGGAACTATGGCTACACCTTC	CASSPDRGNYGYTF
TRBD2	TRBV5-1	-	TRBJ2-7	TGCGCCAGCAGCTCCTCGGGACTAGCGGGGGCCCTCTCCTACGAGCAGTACTTC	CASSSSGLAGALSYEQYF
-	TRBV21-1	-	TRBJ1-6	TGTGCCAGCAGCAAAAAGCATTCACCCCTCCACTTT	CASSKKHSPLHF
-	TRBV30	-	TRBJ1-1	TGTGCCGGGGAAGGGGTTTCCGGCACTGAAGCTTTCTTT	CAGEGVSGTEAFF
-	TRBV11-2	few	TRBJ2-4	TGTGCCAGCAGCTTAGCATCTAGAGGCATTCAGTACTTC	CASSLASRGIQYF
-	TRBV2	-	TRBJ1-5	TGTGCCAGCAGTGAAGGGGGCCAGCCCCAGCATTTT	CASSEGGQPQHF
-	TRBV5-1	few	TRBJ1-3	TGCGCCAGCAGCCCCTCCCCGAGTAGGGAGCGAAACACCATATATTTT	CASSPSPSRERNTIYF
TRBD2	TRBV9	-	TRBJ2-7	TGTGCCAGCAGCGTAGGGCCTAGCGGGGGGAAAGTCGAGCAGTACTTC	CASSVGPSGGKVEQYF
TRBD1	TRBV7-9	-	TRBJ1-2	TGTGCCAGCAGCGATGGGACAGGGAGCTATGGCTACACCTTC	CASSDGTGSYGYTF
TRBD2	TRBV11-2	few	TRBJ2-7	TGTGCCAGCAGCGAAACTAGCGGGGGATTCTCCTACGAGCAGTACTTC	CASSETSGGFSYEQYF
-	TRBV14	-	TRBJ1-6	TGTGCCAGCAGCCAAGTGGGGGGGGACCTCTATAATTCACCCCTCCACTTT	CASSQVGGDLYNSPLHF